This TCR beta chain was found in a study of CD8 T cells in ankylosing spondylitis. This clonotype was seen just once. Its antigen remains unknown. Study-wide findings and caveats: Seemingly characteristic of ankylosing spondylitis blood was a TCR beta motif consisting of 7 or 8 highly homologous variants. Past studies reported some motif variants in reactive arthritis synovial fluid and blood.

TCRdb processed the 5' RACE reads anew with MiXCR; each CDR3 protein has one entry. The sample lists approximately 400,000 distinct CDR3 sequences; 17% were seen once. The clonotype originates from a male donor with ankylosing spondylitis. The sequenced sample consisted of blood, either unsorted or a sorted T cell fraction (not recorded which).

The CDR3 is CASSNSGRNEQYF. CDR3 coding DNA: TGTGCCAGCAGTAATAGCGGGAGGAACGAGCAGTACTTC. The genes are TRBV2 and TRBJ2-7, with TRBD2 identical over 10 bases. Germline CDR1 is SNHLY and CDR2 is FYNNEI. The CDR3 is made up of 13 amino acids. J was trimmed by 5 bases and V by 5 bases; bases with no gene match: 3.